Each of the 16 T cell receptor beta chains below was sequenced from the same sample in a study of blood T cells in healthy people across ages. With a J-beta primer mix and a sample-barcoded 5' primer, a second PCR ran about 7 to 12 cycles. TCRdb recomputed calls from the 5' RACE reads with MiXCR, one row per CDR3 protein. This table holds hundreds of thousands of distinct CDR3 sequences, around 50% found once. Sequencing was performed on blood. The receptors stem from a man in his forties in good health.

The chain's CDR3 is CSVDGQGEQYF. The CDR3 nucleotides read TGCAGCGTTGATGGCCAGGGCGAGCAGTACTTC. The J gene is TRBJ2-7, the V gene TRBV29-1; D perhaps matches TRBD1 (5 bases). The germline V and J ends were trimmed by 3 bases and 6 bases, with 9 bases remaining between them. This CDR3 comprises 11 residues. In germline, CDR1 is SQVTM, CDR2 ANQGSEA.

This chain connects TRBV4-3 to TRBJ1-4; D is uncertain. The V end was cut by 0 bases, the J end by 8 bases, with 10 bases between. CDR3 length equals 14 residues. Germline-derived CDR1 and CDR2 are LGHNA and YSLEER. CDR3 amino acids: CASSQDTFAEKLFF. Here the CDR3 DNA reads TGCGCCAGCAGCCAAGATACGTTCGCGGAAAAACTGTTTTTT.

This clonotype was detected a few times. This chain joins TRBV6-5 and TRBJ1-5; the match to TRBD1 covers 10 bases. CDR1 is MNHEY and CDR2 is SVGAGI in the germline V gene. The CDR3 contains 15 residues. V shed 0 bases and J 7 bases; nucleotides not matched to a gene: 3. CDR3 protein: CASSYSGQGKQPQHF. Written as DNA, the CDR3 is TGTGCCAGCAGTTACTCGGGACAGGGGAAACAGCCCCAGCATTTT.

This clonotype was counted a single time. The chain's CDR3 is CASSLVRTASQGNEQFF. In DNA, the CDR3 is TGCGCCAGCAGCTTGGTCCGGACTGCCTCCCAGGGGAATGAGCAGTTCTTC. The gene calls are TRBV5-1 and TRBJ2-1, with a weak D call TRBD1 (6 bases). Trimming left V 0 bases short and J 7 bases short, with 20 bases between. CDR1 and CDR2 from the germline V gene are SGHRS and YFSETQ. This CDR3 region has 17 residues. Full variable domain (remainder filled in from reference TRBV5-1 and TRBJ2-1): KAGVTQTPRYLIKTRGQQVTLSCSPISGHRSVSWYQQTPGQGLQFLFEYFSETQRNKGNFPGRFSGRQFSNSRSEMNVSTLELGDSALYLCASSLVRTASQGNEQFFGPGTRLTVL.

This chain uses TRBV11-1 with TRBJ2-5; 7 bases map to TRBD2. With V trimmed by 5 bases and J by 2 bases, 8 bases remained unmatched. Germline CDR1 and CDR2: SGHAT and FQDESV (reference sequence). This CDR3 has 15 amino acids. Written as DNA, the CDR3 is TGTGCCAGCAGCGGATTGGGACTATATCAAGAGACCCAGTACTTC. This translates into CASSGLGLYQETQYF. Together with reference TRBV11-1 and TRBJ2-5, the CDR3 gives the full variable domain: EAEVAQSPRYKITEKSQAVAFWCDPISGHATLYWYRQILGQGPELLVQFQDESVVDDSQLPKDRFSAERLKGVDSTLKIQPAELGDSAMYLCASSGLGLYQETQYFGPGTRLLVL.

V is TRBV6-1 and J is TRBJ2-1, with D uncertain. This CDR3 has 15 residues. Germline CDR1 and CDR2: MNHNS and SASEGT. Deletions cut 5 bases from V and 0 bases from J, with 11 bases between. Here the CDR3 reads CASSLTTSSYNEQFF. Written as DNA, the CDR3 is TGTGCCAGCAGTTTGACCACGAGCTCCTACAATGAGCAGTTCTTC.

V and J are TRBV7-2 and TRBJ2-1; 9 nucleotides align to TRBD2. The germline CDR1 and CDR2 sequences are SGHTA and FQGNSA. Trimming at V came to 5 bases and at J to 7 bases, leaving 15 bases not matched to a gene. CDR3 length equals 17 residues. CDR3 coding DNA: TGTGCCAGCAGCACGACAGGGAGGGTAGCGGGAGTTAATGAGCAGTTCTTC. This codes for CASSTTGRVAGVNEQFF.

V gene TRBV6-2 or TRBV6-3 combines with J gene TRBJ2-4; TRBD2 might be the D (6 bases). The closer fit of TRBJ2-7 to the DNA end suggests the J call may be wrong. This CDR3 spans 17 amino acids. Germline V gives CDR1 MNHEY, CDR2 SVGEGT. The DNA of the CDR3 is TGTGCCAGCAGTTACCCGGCCTTGGACTATCGGTCATACGAGCAGTACTTC. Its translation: CASSYPALDYRSYEQYF.

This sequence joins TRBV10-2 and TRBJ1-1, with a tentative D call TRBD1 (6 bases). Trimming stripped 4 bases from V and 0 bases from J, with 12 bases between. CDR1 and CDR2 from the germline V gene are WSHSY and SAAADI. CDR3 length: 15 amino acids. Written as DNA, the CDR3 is TGCGCCAGCAGTGCGGAGACAGGAATGAACACTGAAGCTTTCTTT. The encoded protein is CASSAETGMNTEAFF.

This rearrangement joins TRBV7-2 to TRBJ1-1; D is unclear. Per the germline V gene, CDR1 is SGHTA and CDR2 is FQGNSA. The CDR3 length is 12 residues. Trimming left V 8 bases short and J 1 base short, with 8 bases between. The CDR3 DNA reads TGTGCCAGCGGCGGGAGGAACACTGAAGCTTTCTTT. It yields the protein CASGGRNTEAFF.

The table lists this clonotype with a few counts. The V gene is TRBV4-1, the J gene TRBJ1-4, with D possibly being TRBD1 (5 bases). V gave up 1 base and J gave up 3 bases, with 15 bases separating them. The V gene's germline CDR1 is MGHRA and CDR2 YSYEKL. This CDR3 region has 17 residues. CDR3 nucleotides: TGCGCCAGCAGCCAAGGGGACCAGGGCTTCTCTAATGAAAAACTGTTTTTT. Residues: CASSQGDQGFSNEKLFF.

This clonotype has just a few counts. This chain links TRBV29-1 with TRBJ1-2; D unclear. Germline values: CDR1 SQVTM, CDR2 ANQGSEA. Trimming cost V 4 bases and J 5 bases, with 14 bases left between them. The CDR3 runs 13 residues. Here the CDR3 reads CSVVKEGVYGYTF. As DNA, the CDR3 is TGCAGCGTTGTAAAGGAAGGAGTTTATGGCTACACCTTC.

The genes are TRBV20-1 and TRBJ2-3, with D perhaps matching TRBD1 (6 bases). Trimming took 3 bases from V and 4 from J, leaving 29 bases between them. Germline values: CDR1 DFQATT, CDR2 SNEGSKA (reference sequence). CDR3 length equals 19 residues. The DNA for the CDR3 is TGCAGTGCTAGTGTCCAAGTAGTAGGTGGGGGCCCCGGCCCAGATACGCAGTATTTT. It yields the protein CSASVQVVGGGPGPDTQYF.

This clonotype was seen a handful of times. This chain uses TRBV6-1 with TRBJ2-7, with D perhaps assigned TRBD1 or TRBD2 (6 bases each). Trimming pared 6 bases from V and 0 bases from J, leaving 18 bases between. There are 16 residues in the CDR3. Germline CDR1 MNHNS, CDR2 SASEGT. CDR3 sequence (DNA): TGTGCCAGCAGAGAACGAGGGGGAGGATACTCCTACGAGCAGTACTTC. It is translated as CASRERGGGYSYEQYF.

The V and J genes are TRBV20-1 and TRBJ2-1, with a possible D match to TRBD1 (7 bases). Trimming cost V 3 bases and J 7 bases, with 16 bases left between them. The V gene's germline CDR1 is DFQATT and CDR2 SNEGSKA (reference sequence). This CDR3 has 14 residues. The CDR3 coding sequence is TGCAGTGCTAGTTGGGGCAGGGGGGTGAATGAGCAGTTCTTC. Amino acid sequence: CSASWGRGVNEQFF.

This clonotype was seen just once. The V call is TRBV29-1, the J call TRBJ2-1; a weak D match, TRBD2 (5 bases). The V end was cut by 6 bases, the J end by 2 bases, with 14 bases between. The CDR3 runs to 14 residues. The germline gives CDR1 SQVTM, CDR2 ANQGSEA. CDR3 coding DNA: TGCAGCGTCCTCCAATTACTAGCCTACAATGAGCAGTTCTTC. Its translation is CSVLQLLAYNEQFF.